This T cell receptor beta chain was observed in a study of shared clonotypes between healthy human individuals. Overall study findings and caveats: The generation probabilities recorded for non-shared clonotypes fell below those of clonotypes shared by all four donors. Rarefaction revealed incomplete sorted-subset sequencing despite large depth.

The CDR3 contains 14 residues. Germline CDR1 is SEHNR and CDR2 is FQNEAQ (reference sequence). J lost 2 bases, V lost 3 bases, and 4 bases had no gene match. At a deep level, the assay was run. Assay used: immunoSEQ multiplex PCR; TCRdb lists only in-frame clones, some missing. The data hold approximately 640,000 clones, with more than 70% observed a single time. All donors were Caucasian adults living in Nashville, Tennessee. This clone was detected once. Its specificity is not known. The sequencing sample was made of memory CD4+ T cells sorted from blood. Indicated subset: CD45RA-negative fraction. The clonotype originates from a woman in her 30s in good health. V gene TRBV7-9 combines with J gene TRBJ2-7, with 7 positions matching TRBD2. CDR3 bases: TGTGCCAGCAGCTTGGCGGGAGAAGCCTACGAGCAGTACTTC. This encodes CASSLAGEAYEQYF.